Following are 7 T cell receptor beta chains from one sample sequenced in a study of cytomegalovirus exposure and HLA in healthy donors. Primers included in the PCR were 60 Vbeta and 13 Jbeta primers. Data came from immunoSEQ multiplex PCR; TCRdb stores just in-frame clones and leaves some out. The sample includes around 100,000 clones, 70% to 80% seen only once; the top ten take around 19%. Sample: PBMCs. Receptor source: a woman aged 55 to 70 in good health and CMV-seropositive.

V usage is TRBV29-1 and J usage is TRBJ2-1; D is unresolved. The germline V gene has CDR1 SQVTM and CDR2 ANQGSEA. The CDR3 is 13 amino acids. Trimming left V 3 bases short and J 0 bases short, with 6 bases between. In DNA, the CDR3 is TGCAGCGTTGACTCGAGCTCCTACAATGAGCAGTTCTTC. Protein product: CSVDSSSYNEQFF.

This chain joins TRBV5-1 and TRBJ1-2; TRBD1 agrees at 9 bases. CDR1 and CDR2 from the germline V gene are SGHRS and YFSETQ. The CDR3 is 13 residues long. With 4 bases clipped from V and 6 bases from J, the junction kept 4 bases outside the gene matches. CDR3 sequence reads: CASSEGTGNGYTF. The DNA for the CDR3 is TGCGCCAGCAGCGAAGGGACAGGGAATGGCTACACCTTC.

The J gene is TRBJ2-1, the V gene TRBV4-1; 10 nucleotides agree with TRBD2. The CDR3 sequence is 16 residues long. The ends lost 0 bases at V and 6 bases at J; junction bases unmatched: 5. Germline V gives CDR1 MGHRA, CDR2 YSYEKL. The CDR3 region has the DNA TGCGCCAGCAGCCAAGATCCTAGCGGGAGTTTCAATGAGCAGTTCTTC. This sequence encodes CASSQDPSGSFNEQFF.

The gene calls are TRBV7-9 and TRBJ1-3, with D tentatively TRBD1 (5 bases). Per germline, CDR1 SEHNR and CDR2 FQNEAQ (reference sequence). The CDR3 consists of 15 residues. The V end was cut by 7 bases, the J end by 7 bases, with 20 bases between. In DNA, the CDR3 is TGTGCCAGCATAGGTCAGGGAGGCAACTGGAACACCATATATTTT. Amino acids: CASIGQGGNWNTIYF. Supplemented by reference TRBV7-9 and TRBJ1-3, the full variable domain reads DTGVSQNPRHKITKRGQNVTFRCDPISEHNRLYWYRQTLGQGPEFLTYFQNEAQLEKSRLLSDRFSAERPKGSFSTLEIQRTEQGDSAMYLCASIGQGGNWNTIYFGEGSWLTVV.

The rearrangement uses TRBV4-1 and TRBJ2-2, with D unresolved. Trimming took 1 base from V and 0 from J, leaving 6 bases between them. The CDR3 has 15 residues. Germline V CDR1 and CDR2: MGHRA, YSYEKL. Here the CDR3 DNA reads TGCGCCAGCAGCCAAGTTCCGGCGAACACCGGGGAGCTGTTTTTT. Amino acids: CASSQVPANTGELFF.

The chain is built from TRBV4-1 and TRBJ2-7; TRBD2 might be the D (5 bases). Germline assignment: CDR1 MGHRA and CDR2 YSYEKL. The CDR3 has 18 residues. The V end was cut by 2 bases, the J end by 0 bases, with 20 bases between. The CDR3 coding sequence is TGCGCCAGCAGCCAACCTGACCAGCGGTCTCAGAGCTCCTACGAGCAGTACTTC. This translates into CASSQPDQRSQSSYEQYF.

This clone was detected only a few times. The rearrangement links TRBV30 to TRBJ1-1; D is unclear. The CDR3 totals 13 residues. Germline-derived CDR1 and CDR2 are GTSNPN and SVGIG (reference sequence). V shed 5 bases and J shed 0 bases, with 10 bases lying between them. CDR3 bases: TGTGCCTGGCGCAGGTCCCTGAACACTGAAGCTTTCTTT. Residues: CAWRRSLNTEAFF. Full variable domain (outside the CDR3, taken from reference TRBV30 and TRBJ1-1): SQTIHQWPATLVQPVGSPLSLECTVEGTSNPNLYWYRQAAGRGLQLLFYSVGIGQISSEVPQNLSASRPQDRQFILSSKKLLLSDSGFYLCAWRRSLNTEAFFGQGTRLTVV.